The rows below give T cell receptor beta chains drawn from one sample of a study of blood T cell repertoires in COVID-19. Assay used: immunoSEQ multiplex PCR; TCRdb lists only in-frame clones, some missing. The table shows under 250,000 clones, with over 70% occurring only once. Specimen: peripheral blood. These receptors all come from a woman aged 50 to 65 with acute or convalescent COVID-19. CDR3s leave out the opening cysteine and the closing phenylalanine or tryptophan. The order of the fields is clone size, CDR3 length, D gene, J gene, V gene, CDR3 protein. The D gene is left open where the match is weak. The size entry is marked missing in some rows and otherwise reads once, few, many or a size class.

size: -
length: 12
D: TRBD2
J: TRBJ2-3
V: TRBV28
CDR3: ASFLAGEGDTQY

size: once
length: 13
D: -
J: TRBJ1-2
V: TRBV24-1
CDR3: ATSDPSSVVNGYT

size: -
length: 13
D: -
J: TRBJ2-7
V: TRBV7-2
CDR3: ASSQGRLAVYEQY

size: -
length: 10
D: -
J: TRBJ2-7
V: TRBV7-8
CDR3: ASSPTRVTQY

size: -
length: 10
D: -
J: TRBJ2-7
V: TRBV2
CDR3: ASRLQGPEQY

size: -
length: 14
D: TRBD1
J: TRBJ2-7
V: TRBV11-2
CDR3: ASSLGQDLPGNEQY

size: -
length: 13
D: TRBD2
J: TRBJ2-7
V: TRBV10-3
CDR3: AISDTSGRTYEQY

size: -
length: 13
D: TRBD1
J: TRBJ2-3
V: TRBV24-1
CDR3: ATSDPGTGGHTQY

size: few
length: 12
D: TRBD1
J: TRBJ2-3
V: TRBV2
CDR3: ASKRQGITDTQY

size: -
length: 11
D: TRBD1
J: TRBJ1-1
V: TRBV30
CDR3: AGHRGVNTEAF

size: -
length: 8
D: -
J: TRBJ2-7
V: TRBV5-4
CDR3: ASPTGEQY

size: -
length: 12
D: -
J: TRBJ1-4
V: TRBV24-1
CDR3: ATGTGATNEKLF

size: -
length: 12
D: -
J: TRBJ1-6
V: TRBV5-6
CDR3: ASSTGQSYVPLH

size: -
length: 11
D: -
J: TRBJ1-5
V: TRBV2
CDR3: ASSRTSNQPQH

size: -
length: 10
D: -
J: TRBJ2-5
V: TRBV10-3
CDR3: AISAEWETQY

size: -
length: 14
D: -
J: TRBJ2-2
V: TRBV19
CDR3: ASSSTGTRMTGELF

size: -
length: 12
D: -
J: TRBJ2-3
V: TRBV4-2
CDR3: ASSVRLTTDTQY

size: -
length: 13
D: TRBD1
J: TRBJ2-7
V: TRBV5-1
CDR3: ASSLRPDRDYEQY

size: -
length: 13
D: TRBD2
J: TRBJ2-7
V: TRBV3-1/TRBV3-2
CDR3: ASSQEAGGYDEQY

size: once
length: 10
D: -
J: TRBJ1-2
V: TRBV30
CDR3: AWRRGTGGYT

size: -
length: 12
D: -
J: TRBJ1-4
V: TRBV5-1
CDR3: ASSLGQLNEKLF

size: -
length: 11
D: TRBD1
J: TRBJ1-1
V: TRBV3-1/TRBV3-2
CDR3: ATSDRGNTEAF

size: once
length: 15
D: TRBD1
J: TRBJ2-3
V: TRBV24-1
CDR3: ATSDQTGQVKTDTQY

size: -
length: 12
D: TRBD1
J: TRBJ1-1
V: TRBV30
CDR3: AWRSSNRGTEAF

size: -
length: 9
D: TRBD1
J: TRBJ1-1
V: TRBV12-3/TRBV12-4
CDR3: ASSLGTGTF

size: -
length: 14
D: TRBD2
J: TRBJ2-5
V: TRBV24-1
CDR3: ATSDPSRGDQETQY

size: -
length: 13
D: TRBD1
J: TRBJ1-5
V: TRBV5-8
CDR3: ASSLGTGNNQPQH